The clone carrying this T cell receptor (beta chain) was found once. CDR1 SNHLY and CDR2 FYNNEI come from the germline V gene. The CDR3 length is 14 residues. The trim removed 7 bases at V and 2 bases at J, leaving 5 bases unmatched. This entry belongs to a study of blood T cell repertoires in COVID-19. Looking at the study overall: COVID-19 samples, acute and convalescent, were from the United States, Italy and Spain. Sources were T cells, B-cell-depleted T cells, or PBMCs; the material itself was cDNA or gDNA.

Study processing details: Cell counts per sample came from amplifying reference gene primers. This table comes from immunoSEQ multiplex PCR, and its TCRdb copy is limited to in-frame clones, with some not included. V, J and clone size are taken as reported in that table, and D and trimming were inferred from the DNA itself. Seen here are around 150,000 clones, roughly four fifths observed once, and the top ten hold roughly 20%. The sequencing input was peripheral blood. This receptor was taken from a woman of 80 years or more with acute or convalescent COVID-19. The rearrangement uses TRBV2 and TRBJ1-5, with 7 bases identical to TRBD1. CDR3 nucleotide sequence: TGTGCCAGCAAGGGGGCAGGTGGCAATCAGCCCCAGCATTTT. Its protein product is CASKGAGGNQPQHF.